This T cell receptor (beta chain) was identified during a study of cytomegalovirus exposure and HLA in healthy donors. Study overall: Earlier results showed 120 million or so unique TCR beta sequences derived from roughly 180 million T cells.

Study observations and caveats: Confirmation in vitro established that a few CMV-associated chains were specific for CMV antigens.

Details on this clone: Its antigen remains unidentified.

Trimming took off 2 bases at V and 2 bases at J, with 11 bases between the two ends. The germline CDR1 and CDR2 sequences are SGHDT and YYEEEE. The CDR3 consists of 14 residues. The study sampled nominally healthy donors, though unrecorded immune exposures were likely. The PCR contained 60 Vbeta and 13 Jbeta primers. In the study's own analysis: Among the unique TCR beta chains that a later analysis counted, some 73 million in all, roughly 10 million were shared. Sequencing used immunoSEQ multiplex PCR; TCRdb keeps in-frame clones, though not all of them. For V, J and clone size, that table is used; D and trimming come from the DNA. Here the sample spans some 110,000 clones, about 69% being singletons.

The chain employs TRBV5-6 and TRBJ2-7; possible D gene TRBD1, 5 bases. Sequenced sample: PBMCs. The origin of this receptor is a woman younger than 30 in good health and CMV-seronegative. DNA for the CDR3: TGTGCCAGCAGCTTTATTAGCAGGGCCTACGAGCAGTACTTC. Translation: CASSFISRAYEQYF.